This TCR beta chain was captured by sequencing in a study of T cells after yellow fever vaccination. Study-level background: The fractions with low cell numbers were processed using SMART-Seq v4 Ultra Low Input.

This clonotype was counted many times. Its antigen is undetermined. Notes on the study in general: Reappearance after the booster was observed for most primary-vaccination clones (96% CD4, about 91% CD8). The secondary response was weaker but peaked faster, day 5 versus 15.

CDR3 size: 15 residues. Germline CDR1 is MGHRA and CDR2 is YSYEKL. With 0 bases removed from V and 4 bases from J, the gap between germline ends came to 10 bases. The TCR cDNA carried a universal primer site and UMIs from 5'RACE template switching. TCRdb itself ran the 5' RACE reads through MiXCR, one entry per CDR3 protein. The sample has a few hundred thousand distinct CDR3 sequences, approximately 4% seen once; the top ten hold 20% to 25%. This receptor was identified in a man between 18 and 35 years old who received the YFV17D yellow fever vaccine. The genes are TRBV4-1 and TRBJ1-5; no reliable D call. Specimen: PBMCs, collected 5 days after the yellow fever booster vaccination. CDR3 in DNA: TGCGCCAGCAGCCAAGACGGGCAAGAAAATCAGCCCCAGCATTTT. Translation gives CASSQDGQENQPQHF.